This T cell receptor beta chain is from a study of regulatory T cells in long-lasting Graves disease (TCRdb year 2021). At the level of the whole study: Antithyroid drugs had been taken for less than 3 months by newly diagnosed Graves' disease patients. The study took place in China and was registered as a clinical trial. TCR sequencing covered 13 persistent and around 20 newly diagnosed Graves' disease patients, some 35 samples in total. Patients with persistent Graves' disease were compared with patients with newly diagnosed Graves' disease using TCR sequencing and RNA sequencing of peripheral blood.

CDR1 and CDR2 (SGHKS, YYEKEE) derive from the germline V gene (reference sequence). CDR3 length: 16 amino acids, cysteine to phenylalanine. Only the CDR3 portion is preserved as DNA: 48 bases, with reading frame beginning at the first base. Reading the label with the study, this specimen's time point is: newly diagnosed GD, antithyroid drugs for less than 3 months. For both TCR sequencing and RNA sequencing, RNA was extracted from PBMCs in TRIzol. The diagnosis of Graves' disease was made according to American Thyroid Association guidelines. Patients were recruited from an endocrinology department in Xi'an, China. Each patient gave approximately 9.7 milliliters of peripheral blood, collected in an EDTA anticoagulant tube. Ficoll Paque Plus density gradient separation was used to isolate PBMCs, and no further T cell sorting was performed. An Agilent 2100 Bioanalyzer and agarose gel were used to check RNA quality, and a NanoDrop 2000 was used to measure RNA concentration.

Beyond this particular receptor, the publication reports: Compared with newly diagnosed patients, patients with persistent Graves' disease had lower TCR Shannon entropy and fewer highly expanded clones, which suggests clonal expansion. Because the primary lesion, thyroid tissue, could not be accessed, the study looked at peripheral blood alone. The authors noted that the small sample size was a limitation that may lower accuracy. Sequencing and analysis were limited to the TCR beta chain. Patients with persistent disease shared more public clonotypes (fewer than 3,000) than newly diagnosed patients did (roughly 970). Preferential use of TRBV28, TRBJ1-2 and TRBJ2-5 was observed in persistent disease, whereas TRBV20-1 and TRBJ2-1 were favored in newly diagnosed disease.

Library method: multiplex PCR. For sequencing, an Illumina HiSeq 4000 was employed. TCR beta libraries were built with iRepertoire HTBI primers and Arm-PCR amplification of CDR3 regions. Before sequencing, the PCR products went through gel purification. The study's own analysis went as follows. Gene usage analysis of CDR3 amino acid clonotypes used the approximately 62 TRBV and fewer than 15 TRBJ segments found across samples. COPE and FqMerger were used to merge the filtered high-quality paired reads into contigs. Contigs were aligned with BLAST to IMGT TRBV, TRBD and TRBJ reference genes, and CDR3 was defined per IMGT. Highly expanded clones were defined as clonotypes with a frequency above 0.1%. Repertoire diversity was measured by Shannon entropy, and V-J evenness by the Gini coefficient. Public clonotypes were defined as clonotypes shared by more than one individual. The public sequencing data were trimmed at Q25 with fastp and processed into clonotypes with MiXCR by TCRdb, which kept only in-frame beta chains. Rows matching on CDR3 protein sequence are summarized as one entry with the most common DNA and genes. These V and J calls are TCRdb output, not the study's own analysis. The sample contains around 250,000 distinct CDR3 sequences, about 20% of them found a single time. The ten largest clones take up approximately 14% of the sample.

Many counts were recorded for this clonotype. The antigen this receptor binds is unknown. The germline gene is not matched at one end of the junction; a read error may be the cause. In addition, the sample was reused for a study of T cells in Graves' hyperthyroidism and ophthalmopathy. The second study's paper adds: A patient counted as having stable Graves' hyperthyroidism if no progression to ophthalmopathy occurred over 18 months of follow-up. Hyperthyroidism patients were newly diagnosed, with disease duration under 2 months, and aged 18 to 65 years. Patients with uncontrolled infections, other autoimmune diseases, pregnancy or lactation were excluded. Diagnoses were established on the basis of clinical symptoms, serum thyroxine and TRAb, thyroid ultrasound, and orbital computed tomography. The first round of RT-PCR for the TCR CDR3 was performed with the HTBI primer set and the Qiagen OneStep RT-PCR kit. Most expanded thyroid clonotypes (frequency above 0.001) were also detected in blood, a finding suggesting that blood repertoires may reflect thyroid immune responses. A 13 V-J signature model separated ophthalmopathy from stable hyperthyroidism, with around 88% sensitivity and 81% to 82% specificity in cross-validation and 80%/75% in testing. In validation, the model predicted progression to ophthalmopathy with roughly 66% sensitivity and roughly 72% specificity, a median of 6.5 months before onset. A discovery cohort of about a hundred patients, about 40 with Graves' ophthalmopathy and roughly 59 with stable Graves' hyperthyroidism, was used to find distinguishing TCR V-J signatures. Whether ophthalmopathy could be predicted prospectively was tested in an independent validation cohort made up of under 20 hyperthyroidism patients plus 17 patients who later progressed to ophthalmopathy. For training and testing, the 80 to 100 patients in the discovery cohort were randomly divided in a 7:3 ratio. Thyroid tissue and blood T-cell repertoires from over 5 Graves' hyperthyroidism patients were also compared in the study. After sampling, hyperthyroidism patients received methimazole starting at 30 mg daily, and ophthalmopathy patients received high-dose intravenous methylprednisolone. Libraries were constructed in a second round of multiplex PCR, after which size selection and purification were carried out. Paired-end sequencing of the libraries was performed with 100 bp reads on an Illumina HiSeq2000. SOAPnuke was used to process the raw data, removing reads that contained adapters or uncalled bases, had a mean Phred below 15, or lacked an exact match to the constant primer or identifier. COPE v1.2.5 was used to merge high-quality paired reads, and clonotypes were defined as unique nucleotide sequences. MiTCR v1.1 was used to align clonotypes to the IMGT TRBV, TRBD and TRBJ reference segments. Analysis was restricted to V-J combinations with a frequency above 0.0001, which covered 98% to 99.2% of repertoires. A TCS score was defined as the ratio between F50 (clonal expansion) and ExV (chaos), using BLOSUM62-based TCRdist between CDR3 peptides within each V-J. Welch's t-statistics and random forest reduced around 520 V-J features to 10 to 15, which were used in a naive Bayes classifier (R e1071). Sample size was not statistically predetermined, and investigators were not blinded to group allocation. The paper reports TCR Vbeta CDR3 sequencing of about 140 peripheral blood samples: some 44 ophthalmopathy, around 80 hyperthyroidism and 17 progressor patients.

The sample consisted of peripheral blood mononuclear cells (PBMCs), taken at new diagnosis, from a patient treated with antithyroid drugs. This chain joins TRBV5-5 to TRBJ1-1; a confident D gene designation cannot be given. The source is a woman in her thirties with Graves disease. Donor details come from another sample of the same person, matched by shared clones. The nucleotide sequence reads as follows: TGCGCCAGCAGCTTGTCAACTCCCAGGATGAACACTGAAGCTTTCTTT. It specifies CASSLSTPRMNTEAFF.